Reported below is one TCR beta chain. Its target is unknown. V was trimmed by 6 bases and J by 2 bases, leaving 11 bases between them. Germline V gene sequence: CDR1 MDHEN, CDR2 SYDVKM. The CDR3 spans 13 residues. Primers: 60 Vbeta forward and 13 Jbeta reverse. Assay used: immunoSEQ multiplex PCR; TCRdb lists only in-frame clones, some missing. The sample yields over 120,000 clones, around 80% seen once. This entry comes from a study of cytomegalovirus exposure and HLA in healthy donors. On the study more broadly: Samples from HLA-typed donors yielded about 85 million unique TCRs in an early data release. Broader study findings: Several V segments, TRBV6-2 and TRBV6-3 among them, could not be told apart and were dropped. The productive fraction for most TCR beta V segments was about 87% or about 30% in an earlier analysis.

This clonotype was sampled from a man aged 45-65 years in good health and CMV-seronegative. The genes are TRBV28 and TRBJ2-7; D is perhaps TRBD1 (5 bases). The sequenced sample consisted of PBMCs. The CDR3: CASRDTLTYEQYF. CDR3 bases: TGTGCCAGCAGGGACACCCTAACCTACGAGCAGTACTTC.